This entry lists 19 T cell receptor beta chains sequenced from one sample in a study of response to subunit inactivated influenza vaccine. In TCRdb, the RT-PCR reads were re-called with MiXCR into one record per CDR3 protein. The data show roughly 570,000 distinct CDR3 sequences, 14% seen once. Material: PBMCs from blood, obtained 11 to 12 days after vaccination. These receptors were collected from a man aged 45-60 years who received an inactivated influenza vaccine.

This clonotype was seen at least ten times. The V call is TRBV15, the J call TRBJ2-7; weak D call: TRBD2 (5 bases). V lost 4 bases and J lost 0, with 10 bases in between. Germline V gene data show CDR1 as LNHNV and CDR2 as YYDKDF (reference sequence). The CDR3 sequence is 14 residues long. For the CDR3, the DNA is TGTGCCACCAGCAAACTAGGTCCCTCCTACGAGCAGTACTTC. Translation: CATSKLGPSYEQYF.

The rearrangement links TRBV7-2 to TRBJ2-2; D is possibly TRBD1 (6 bases). CDR1 and CDR2 (germline): SGHTA, FQGNSA. V shed 3 bases and J shed 2 bases, with 13 bases lying between them. The CDR3 runs to 16 residues. The CDR3 here is CASSFAYRVNTGELFF. The CDR3, as DNA: TGTGCCAGCAGCTTCGCTTACAGGGTAAACACCGGGGAGCTGTTTTTT.

The V and J genes are TRBV30 and TRBJ2-7; D possibly matches TRBD1 or TRBD2 (5 bases each). CDR1 is GTSNPN and CDR2 is SVGIG in the germline V gene (reference sequence). The CDR3 totals 13 residues. The V gene lost 0 bases and the J gene lost 7 bases, with 13 bases spanning the gap. CDR3 loop: CAWSVLGHSEQYF. CDR3 DNA: TGTGCCTGGAGTGTACTAGGACATAGTGAGCAGTACTTC.

This clonotype was seen repeatedly, ten times or more. The chain combines TRBV3-1 with TRBJ2-1; D remains unclear. Germline CDR1 is LGHDT and CDR2 is YNNKEL (reference sequence). V dropped 2 bases and J dropped 0 bases, with 20 bases sitting between them. This CDR3 has 19 amino acids. CDR3 in amino acids: CASSQMFRVDDSSYNEQFF. Here the CDR3 DNA reads TGTGCCAGCAGCCAAATGTTTAGGGTGGACGATAGCTCCTACAATGAGCAGTTCTTC.

As for this clonotype: A much larger clone differs by one base, so this may be a read error. This chain connects TRBV7-2 to TRBJ2-2; the D gene could be TRBD1 or TRBD2 (6 bases each). Germline V CDR1 and CDR2: SGHTA, FQGNSA. The CDR3 runs to 15 residues. The CDR3 here is CDSTSPGAYTGELFF. CDR3 DNA: TGTGACAGCACCTCCCCGGGGGCATACACCGGGGAGCTGTTTTTT.

This clonotype turned up a few times. This chain joins TRBV5-1 and TRBJ2-1; D is ambiguous. Germline V CDR1 and CDR2: SGHRS, YFSETQ. V lost 6 bases and J lost 4, with 14 bases in between. This CDR3 spans 14 amino acids. CDR3 DNA: TGCGCCAGCATTGGGGTGACTGAGTACAATGAGCAGTTCTTC. Its translation is CASIGVTEYNEQFF.

This clonotype occurred many times. The gene calls are TRBV6-5 and TRBJ2-7, with a weak D call TRBD2 (5 bases). This CDR3 is built from 13 residues. Trimming left V 4 bases short and J 6 bases short, with 13 bases between. Germline assignment: CDR1 MNHEY and CDR2 SVGAGI. The CDR3 coding sequence is TGTGCCAGCAGTTTGGTATACGGGGTCGAGCAGTACTTC. As protein: CASSLVYGVEQYF.

The chain combines TRBV28 with TRBJ1-6; possibly TRBD1 for D (5 bases). The CDR3 is 16 residues long. CDR1 is MDHEN, CDR2 SYDVKM, per germline. With 0 bases removed from V and 9 bases from J, the gap between germline ends came to 15 bases. CDR3 in DNA: TGTGCCAGCAGTTTATGGGTGGCCAGGGAGGGTTCACCCCTCCACTTT. It codes for CASSLWVAREGSPLHF.

The rearrangement links TRBV7-9 to TRBJ2-1; D gene unclear. The CDR3 is made up of 13 amino acids. Trimming took off 4 bases at V and 9 bases at J, with 13 bases between the two ends. CDR1 is SEHNR, CDR2 FQNEAQ, per germline (reference sequence). CDR3: CASSSGSAFEQFF. The CDR3 nucleotides are TGTGCCAGCAGCTCAGGAAGCGCGTTTGAGCAGTTCTTC.

This clonotype occurred many times. The chain recombines TRBV5-5 with TRBJ1-2, with D possibly matching TRBD1 (5 bases). Germline CDR1 reads SGHKS; CDR2 reads YYEKEE (reference sequence). The CDR3 spans 14 residues. V was pared by 0 bases and J by 6 bases, with 12 bases between. DNA for the CDR3: TGTGCCAGCAGCTTGGAGCAGGGCCTAGATGGCTACACCTTC. Translation: CASSLEQGLDGYTF.

This clonotype occurred a few times. The chain links TRBV6-2 or TRBV6-3 to TRBJ1-1; D might be TRBD1 (6 bases). The CDR3 spans 15 residues. Germline CDR1 and CDR2: MNHEY and SVGEGT. V lost 6 bases, J lost 2 bases, and 16 bases lay in between. The CDR3 DNA reads as TGTGCCAGCAGCCTCCCCGGACAGTATAACACTGAAGCTTTCTTT. Its translation: CASSLPGQYNTEAFF.

The chain links TRBV12-3 or TRBV12-4 to TRBJ2-7; the D is unclear. Trimming pared 2 bases from V and 6 bases from J, leaving 14 bases between. The CDR3 runs to 14 residues. The CDR3 loop is CASSLLGTGTEQYF. Written as DNA, the CDR3 is TGTGCCAGCAGTTTACTCGGAACGGGTACCGAGCAGTACTTC.

This clonotype was observed a handful of times. This chain joins TRBV12-3 or TRBV12-4 and TRBJ1-5; unclear D gene. This CDR3 has 14 residues. V shed 8 bases and J shed 0 bases, with 11 bases lying between them. CDR3 nucleotide sequence: TGTGCCAGCGGTAAATCGCATAGCAATCAGCCCCAGCATTTT. It codes for CASGKSHSNQPQHF.

V usage is TRBV6-5 and J usage is TRBJ2-2; unclear D gene. Trimming took off 2 bases at V and 5 bases at J, with 9 bases between the two ends. CDR1 is MNHEY, CDR2 SVGAGI, per germline. The CDR3 totals 14 residues. The CDR3 here is CASSYDGITGELFF. CDR3 coding DNA: TGTGCCAGCAGTTACGATGGGATTACCGGGGAGCTGTTTTTT.

This clonotype was recorded a few times. This sequence joins TRBV6-5 and TRBJ1-2, with a tentative D call TRBD1 (5 bases). The CDR3 runs 13 residues. V was cut by 6 bases and J by 6 bases, with 14 bases left in between. Germline values: CDR1 MNHEY, CDR2 SVGAGI. The CDR3 sequence is CASSLQAWHGYTF. The CDR3 coding sequence is TGTGCCAGCAGCTTACAGGCTTGGCATGGCTACACCTTC.

This clonotype showed up just a few times. This chain links TRBV20-1 with TRBJ2-5, with 10 bases aligning to TRBD2. The J segment lost 2 bases and the V segment lost 6 bases, leaving 6 bases of the junction unmatched. In germline, CDR1 is DFQATT, CDR2 SNEGSKA (reference sequence). This CDR3 spans 14 amino acids. CDR3 DNA: TGCAGTGCCGAGATAGCGGGAGGACAAGAGACCCAGTACTTC. Its translation is CSAEIAGGQETQYF.

Only a few counts were recorded for this clonotype. This sequence joins TRBV14 and TRBJ1-1; TRBD1 aligns across 8 bases. Germline CDR1 and CDR2: SGHDN and FVKESK. The CDR3 contains 14 residues. The V and J ends lost 5 bases and 5 bases, in that order; junction bases with no gene match: 7. Written as DNA, the CDR3 is TGTGCCAGCAGCATGTGGACAGGGAGGACTGAAGCTTTCTTT. Translation: CASSMWTGRTEAFF. The whole variable domain, filled in from reference TRBV14 and TRBJ1-1, reads EAGVTQFPSHSVIEKGQTVTLRCDPISGHDNLYWYRRVMGKEIKFLLHFVKESKQDESGMPNNRFLAERTGGTYSTLKVQPAELEDSGVYFCASSMWTGRTEAFFGQGTRLTVV.

This clonotype was seen a few times. The gene calls are TRBV28 and TRBJ1-3; D gene uncertain. CDR3 length: 15 amino acids. Germline V gene data show CDR1 as MDHEN and CDR2 as SYDVKM. Trimming left V 6 bases short and J 0 bases short, with 12 bases between. CDR3 sequence: CASRTTVDSGNTIYF. The CDR3 DNA reads as TGTGCCAGCAGGACAACAGTGGACTCTGGAAACACCATATATTTT.

The J gene is TRBJ2-3, the V gene TRBV29-1; the D gene is possibly TRBD2 (6 bases). V lost 4 bases and J lost 0, with 17 bases in between. The CDR3 sequence is 16 residues long. Germline V gene lookup returns CDR1 SQVTM and CDR2 ANQGSEA. In nucleotides, the CDR3 is TGCAGCGTTGTAGCGGCTTGGGGACTCAGCACAGATACGCAGTATTTT. This sequence encodes CSVVAAWGLSTDTQYF.